This is a list of T cell receptor beta chains from one sample in a study of neurological immune-mediated disorders. Each CDR3 protein is one row after TCRdb ran MiXCR on the 5' RACE reads. This table holds 50,000 to 60,000 distinct CDR3 sequences, 2.5% found once. Sample: PBMCs. These receptors all come from a man aged 45 to 65 with multiple sclerosis. Each CDR3 is given with its conserved first and last residue. D genes are given only for firm matches. Rows may omit the clone size; those that give it use once, few, many or a size class.

TRBJ2-7 NA TRBV3-1 many CASSQQLLAYEQYF TGTGCCAGCAGCCAGCAGCTCTTGGCCTACGAGCAGTACTTC
TRBJ1-1 NA TRBV5-1 many CASSFGGTNTEAFF TGCGCCAGCAGCTTTGGGGGAACAAACACTGAAGCTTTCTTT
TRBJ1-6 NA TRBV20-1 many CSARDLRFSYNSPLHF TGCAGTGCTAGAGATTTGAGGTTTTCCTATAATTCACCCCTCCACTTT
TRBJ2-3 NA TRBV7-6 many CASSQQVVSTDTQYF TGTGCCAGCAGCCAACAGGTGGTTAGCACAGATACGCAGTATTTT
TRBJ1-6 NA TRBV7-9 many CASSLENNSPLHF TGTGCCAGCAGCTTAGAAAATAATTCACCCCTCCACTTT
TRBJ2-7 NA TRBV20-1 many CSVPGGEQYF TGCAGTGTCCCAGGAGGGGAGCAGTACTTC
TRBJ2-5 NA TRBV9 many CASSVSPMVQETQYF TGTGCCAGCAGCGTAAGTCCGATGGTTCAAGAGACCCAGTACTTC
TRBJ1-1 NA TRBV7-8 NA CASSLMDNTEAFF TGTGCCAGCAGCTTAATGGATAACACTGAAGCTTTCTTT
TRBJ2-7 NA TRBV6-5 many CASTHGTRAYEQYF TGTGCCAGCACTCACGGCACCAGGGCGTACGAGCAGTACTTC
TRBJ1-5 NA TRBV7-6 many CASSLGRQDSNQPQHF TGTGCCAGCAGCTTAGGTCGACAGGATAGCAATCAGCCCCAGCATTTT
TRBJ2-5 NA TRBV24-1 many CATSEGSLETQYF TGTGCCACCAGTGAAGGCAGCCTAGAGACCCAGTACTTC
TRBJ2-7 NA TRBV3-1 many CASSQETRVNEQYF TGTGCCAGCAGCCAAGAGACCCGCGTCAACGAGCAGTACTTC
TRBJ1-2 TRBD1 TRBV10-3 many CAISDRARYGYTF TGTGCCATCTCGGACAGGGCCCGCTATGGCTACACCTTC
TRBJ2-3 TRBD1 TRBV2 many CASKGGQGNTDTQYF TGTGCCAGCAAGGGGGGACAGGGGAACACAGATACGCAGTATTTT
TRBJ2-5 NA TRBV6-5 many CASSSSPEETQYF TGTGCCAGCAGTTCGTCCCCTGAGGAGACCCAGTACTTC
TRBJ1-1 NA TRBV11-1 many CASSAGRRNTEAFF TGTGCCAGCAGCGCGGGACGCAGAAACACTGAAGCTTTCTTT
TRBJ1-1 NA TRBV27 many CASSFGGFGEAFF TGTGCCAGCAGTTTTGGAGGGTTCGGTGAAGCTTTCTTT
TRBJ1-4 NA TRBV10-3 many CAISELDTDGEKLFF TGTGCCATCAGTGAGCTCGACACCGACGGTGAAAAACTGTTTTTT
TRBJ1-2 TRBD1 TRBV5-1 many CASSLEGDRTSYGYTF TGCGCCAGCAGCTTGGAGGGGGACAGGACTAGCTATGGCTACACCTTC
TRBJ1-5 TRBD1 TRBV20-1 many CSARDRGLNQPQHF TGCAGTGCCAGGGACAGGGGACTCAATCAGCCCCAGCATTTT
TRBJ1-6 NA TRBV5-1 many CASSSLTDRNSPLHF TGCGCCAGCAGCTCCCTGACAGACCGAAATTCACCCCTCCACTTT
TRBJ1-2 NA TRBV20-1 many CSASSLYGYTF TGCAGTGCTAGTTCATTGTATGGCTACACCTTC
TRBJ2-7 TRBD1 TRBV18 many CASSPGTGLAYEQYF TGTGCCAGCTCACCCGGGACAGGCCTAGCCTACGAGCAGTACTTC
TRBJ2-7 NA TRBV6-2/TRBV6-3 many CASRTGGRGSYEQYF TGTGCCAGCAGGACCGGGGGAAGGGGGAGCTACGAGCAGTACTTC
TRBJ1-1 NA TRBV6-5 many CAASGHSNTEAFF TGTGCCGCGAGTGGACACTCGAACACTGAAGCTTTCTTT
TRBJ1-4 TRBD1 TRBV7-2 many CASSLVGTGSEKLFF TGTGCCAGCAGCTTAGTAGGGACAGGGTCGGAAAAACTGTTTTTT
TRBJ2-7 TRBD1 TRBV5-5 many CASSPAGQGSTYEQYF TGTGCCAGCAGTCCGGCGGGACAGGGATCAACCTACGAGCAGTACTTC
TRBJ1-3 NA TRBV20-1 many CSAREVRAGNTIYF TGCAGTGCTAGAGAGGTTCGGGCCGGAAACACCATATATTTT
TRBJ1-2 TRBD1 TRBV12-3/TRBV12-4 few CASTRDRGLYGYTF TGTGCCAGCACCCGGGACAGGGGGCTCTATGGCTACACCTTC
TRBJ1-1 NA TRBV5-1 many CASSFTGYTEAFF TGCGCCAGCAGCTTTACAGGGTACACTGAAGCTTTCTTT
TRBJ1-5 NA TRBV2 many CASSMTLSNQPQHF TGTGCCAGCAGCATGACACTGAGCAATCAGCCCCAGCATTTT
TRBJ1-1 NA TRBV12-3/TRBV12-4 many CASSFGPNAFF TGTGCCAGCAGTTTTGGGCCGAACGCTTTCTTT
TRBJ2-2 TRBD1 TRBV7-6 NA CASSLAPRQGANTGELFF TGTGCCAGCAGCTTAGCTCCCCGACAGGGCGCGAACACCGGGGAGCTGTTTTTT
TRBJ1-3 NA TRBV6-2/TRBV6-3 many CASKVDPRSGNTIYF TGTGCCAGCAAGGTGGACCCCCGCTCTGGAAACACCATATATTTT
TRBJ1-1 TRBD1 TRBV5-1 many CASSLGQGMTEAFF TGCGCCAGCAGCCTAGGACAGGGGATGACTGAAGCTTTCTTT
TRBJ2-3 TRBD2 TRBV29-1 many CSVGLAGQPDTQYF TGCAGCGTTGGCCTAGCGGGGCAACCAGATACGCAGTATTTT
TRBJ1-6 NA TRBV5-1 many CASSLDWSAFRDSPLHF TGCGCCAGCAGCTTGGATTGGTCAGCCTTTCGAGATTCACCCCTCCACTTT
TRBJ2-1 NA TRBV5-1 many CASSLGQSGNEQFF TGCGCCAGCAGCCTAGGACAGTCAGGCAATGAGCAGTTCTTC
TRBJ1-6 NA TRBV6-5 many CASSYTGSNSPLHF TGTGCCAGCAGTTATACAGGGAGTAATTCACCCCTCCACTTT
TRBJ2-2 NA TRBV29-1 many CSVQAGDHTGELFF TGCAGCGTTCAGGCAGGGGATCACACCGGGGAGTTGTTTTTT
TRBJ2-1 NA TRBV6-6 many CASGGKSSYNEQFF TGTGCCAGCGGAGGGAAAAGCTCCTACAATGAGCAGTTCTTC
TRBJ1-1 NA TRBV6-5 many CASSKGRGNTEAFF TGTGCCAGCAGCAAAGGTCGGGGGAACACTGAAGCTTTCTTT
TRBJ2-1 NA TRBV6-5 many CASTLTSSSYNEQFF TGTGCCAGCACCTTAACCAGCAGCTCCTACAATGAGCAGTTCTTC
TRBJ2-1 NA TRBV29-1 many CSVGVGFEQFF TGCAGCGTTGGGGTAGGCTTCGAGCAGTTCTTC
TRBJ2-3 TRBD2 TRBV24-1 many CATSRGLTGGPDTQYF TGTGCCACCAGCCGTGGTCTCACGGGGGGGCCGGATACGCAGTATTTT
TRBJ2-5 NA TRBV5-6 many CASSLVTGQQETQYF TGTGCCAGCAGCTTGGTTACAGGACAACAAGAGACCCAGTACTTC
TRBJ1-1 NA TRBV10-3 many CAISESGASVGTEAFF TGTGCCATCAGTGAGTCAGGGGCATCGGTCGGCACTGAAGCTTTCTTT
TRBJ2-7 NA TRBV6-2/TRBV6-3 few CASSYSGTYEQYF TGTGCCAGCAGTTACTCGGGGACCTACGAGCAGTACTTC
TRBJ1-1 TRBD1 TRBV28 many CATGQGNTEAFF TGTGCCACCGGACAGGGGAACACTGAAGCTTTCTTT
TRBJ2-6 NA TRBV12-3/TRBV12-4 many CASRTSGANVLTF TGTGCCAGCAGAACCTCTGGGGCCAACGTCCTGACTTTC
TRBJ2-1 TRBD2 TRBV4-1 many CASSQEGLALHNEQFF TGCGCCAGCAGCCAAGAAGGACTAGCTCTCCACAATGAGCAGTTCTTC
TRBJ2-1 TRBD2 TRBV4-3 many CASSTSTSGSNEQFF TGCGCCAGCAGCACCTCGACTAGCGGGTCCAATGAGCAGTTCTTC
TRBJ2-5 NA TRBV7-8 many CASSHTWGVEETQYF TGTGCCAGCAGCCACACTTGGGGGGTGGAAGAGACCCAGTACTTC
TRBJ2-4 NA TRBV5-1 many CASSLMGLTKNIQYF TGCGCCAGCAGCTTGATGGGGTTGACCAAAAACATTCAGTACTTC